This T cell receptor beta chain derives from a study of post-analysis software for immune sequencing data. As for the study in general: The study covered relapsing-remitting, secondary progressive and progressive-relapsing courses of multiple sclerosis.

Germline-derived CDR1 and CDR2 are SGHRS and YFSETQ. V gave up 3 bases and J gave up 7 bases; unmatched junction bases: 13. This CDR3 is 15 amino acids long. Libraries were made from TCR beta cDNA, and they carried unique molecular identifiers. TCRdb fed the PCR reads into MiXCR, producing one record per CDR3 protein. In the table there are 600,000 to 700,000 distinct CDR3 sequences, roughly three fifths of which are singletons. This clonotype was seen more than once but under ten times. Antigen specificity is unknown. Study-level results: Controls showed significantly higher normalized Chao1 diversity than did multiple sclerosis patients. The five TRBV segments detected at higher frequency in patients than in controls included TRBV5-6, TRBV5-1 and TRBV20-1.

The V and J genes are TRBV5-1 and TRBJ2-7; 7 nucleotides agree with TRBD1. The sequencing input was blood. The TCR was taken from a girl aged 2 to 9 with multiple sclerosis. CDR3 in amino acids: CASSSRQGAPREQYF. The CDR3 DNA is TGCGCCAGCAGCTCTAGACAGGGAGCCCCTAGAGAGCAGTACTTC. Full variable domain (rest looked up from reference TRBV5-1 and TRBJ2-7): KAGVTQTPRYLIKTRGQQVTLSCSPISGHRSVSWYQQTPGQGLQFLFEYFSETQRNKGNFPGRFSGRQFSNSRSEMNVSTLELGDSALYLCASSSRQGAPREQYFGPGTRLTVT.